This TCR beta chain was retrieved from a study of cytomegalovirus exposure and HLA in healthy donors. About the study: Earlier, fewer than 130 million unique TCR beta sequences were recovered from around 190 million T cells by an analysis. Study results and caveats: Relative to the roughly 700-donor mean, N-insertions were reportedly fewer in an Asian-associated ancestry cluster in a later analysis. Cytomegalovirus association was listed for roughly 160 TCR beta chains.

On this clone: Its antigen is not known.

Healthy people donating bone marrow made up the donors. A multiplex PCR was run with 60 Vbeta primers and 13 Jbeta primers. Measured with immunoSEQ multiplex PCR; TCRdb has only the in-frame clones, and not every one. The data contain 93,000 or so clones, around two thirds of them singletons. Sequencing was carried out using PBMCs. The origin of this receptor is a woman aged 45-60 years in good health and CMV-seronegative.

CDR3 sequence (DNA): TGTGCCAGCAGTGAGGTAAAGGCGGGCTACAATGAGCAGTTCTTC. Translated: CASSEVKAGYNEQFF. The chain has TRBV6-1 and TRBJ2-1; D may be TRBD2 (5 bases). CDR1 and CDR2 from the germline V gene are MNHNS and SASEGT. V lost 3 bases to trimming and J lost 3 bases, with 12 bases between them. The CDR3 is made up of 15 amino acids.